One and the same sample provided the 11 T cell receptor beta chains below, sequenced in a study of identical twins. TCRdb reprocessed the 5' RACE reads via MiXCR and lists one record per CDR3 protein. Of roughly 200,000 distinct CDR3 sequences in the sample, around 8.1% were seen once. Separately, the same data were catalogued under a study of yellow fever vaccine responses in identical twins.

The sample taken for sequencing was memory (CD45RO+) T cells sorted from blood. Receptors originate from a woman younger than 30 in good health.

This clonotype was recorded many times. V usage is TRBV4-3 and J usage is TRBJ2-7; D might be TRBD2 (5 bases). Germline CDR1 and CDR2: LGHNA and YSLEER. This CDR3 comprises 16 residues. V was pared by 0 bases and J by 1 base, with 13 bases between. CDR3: CASSQEPGILSYEQYF. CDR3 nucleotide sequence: TGCGCCAGCAGCCAAGAACCGGGGATCCTTTCCTACGAGCAGTACTTC.

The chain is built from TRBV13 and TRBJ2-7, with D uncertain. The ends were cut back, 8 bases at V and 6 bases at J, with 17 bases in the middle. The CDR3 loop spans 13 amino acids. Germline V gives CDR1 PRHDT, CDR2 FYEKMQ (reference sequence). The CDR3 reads CASLYPSLSEQYF. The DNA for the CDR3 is TGTGCCAGCCTCTATCCCTCCCTCTCCGAGCAGTACTTC.

CDR3 sequence reads: CASSKSQGGQGPYEQYF. As DNA, the CDR3 is TGTGCCAGCAGCAAAAGTCAAGGAGGACAGGGGCCCTACGAGCAGTACTTC. V and J are TRBV21-1 and TRBJ2-7; the table's D call of TRBD2 was not tested on the DNA. TRBV21-1 is a documented pseudogene. The CDR3 sequence is 17 residues long.

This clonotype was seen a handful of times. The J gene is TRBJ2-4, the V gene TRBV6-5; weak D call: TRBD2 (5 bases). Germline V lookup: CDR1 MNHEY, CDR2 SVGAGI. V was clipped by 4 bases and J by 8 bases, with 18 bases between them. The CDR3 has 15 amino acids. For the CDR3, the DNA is TGTGCCAGCAGTTCCAAACCGGGCGGGCAGGACATTCAGTACTTC. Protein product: CASSSKPGGQDIQYF.

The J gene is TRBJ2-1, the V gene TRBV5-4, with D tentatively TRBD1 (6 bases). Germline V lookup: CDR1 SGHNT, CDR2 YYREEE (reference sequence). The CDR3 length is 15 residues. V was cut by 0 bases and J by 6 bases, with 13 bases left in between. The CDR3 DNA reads TGTGCCAGCAGCTTGGGGGGGACACCTTCCAATGAGCAGTTCTTC. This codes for CASSLGGTPSNEQFF. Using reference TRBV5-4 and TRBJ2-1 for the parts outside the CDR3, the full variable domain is ETGVTQSPTHLIKTRGQQVTLRCSSQSGHNTVSWYQQALGQGPQFIFQYYREEENGRGNFPPRFSGLQFPNYSSELNVNALELDDSALYLCASSLGGTPSNEQFFGPGTRLTVL.

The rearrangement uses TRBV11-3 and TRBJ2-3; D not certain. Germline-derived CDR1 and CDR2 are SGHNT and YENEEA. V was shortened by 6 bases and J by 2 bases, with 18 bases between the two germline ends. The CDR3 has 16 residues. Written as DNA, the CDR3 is TGTGCCAGCAGGAACCGGCGACACCTCACCACAGATACGCAGTATTTT. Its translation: CASRNRRHLTTDTQYF.

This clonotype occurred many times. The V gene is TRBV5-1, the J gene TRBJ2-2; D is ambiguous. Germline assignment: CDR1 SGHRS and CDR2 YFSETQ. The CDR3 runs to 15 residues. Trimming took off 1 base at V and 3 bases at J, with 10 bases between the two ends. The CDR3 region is CASSLFRQDTGELFF. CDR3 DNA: TGCGCCAGCAGCTTGTTTCGGCAAGACACCGGGGAGCTGTTTTTT.

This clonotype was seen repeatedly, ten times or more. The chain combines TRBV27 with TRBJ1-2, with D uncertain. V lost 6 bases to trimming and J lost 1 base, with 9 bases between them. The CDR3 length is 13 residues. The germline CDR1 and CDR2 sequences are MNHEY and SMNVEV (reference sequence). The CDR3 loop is CASSSDNNYGYTF. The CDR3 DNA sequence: TGTGCCAGCAGCTCCGACAATAACTATGGCTACACCTTC.

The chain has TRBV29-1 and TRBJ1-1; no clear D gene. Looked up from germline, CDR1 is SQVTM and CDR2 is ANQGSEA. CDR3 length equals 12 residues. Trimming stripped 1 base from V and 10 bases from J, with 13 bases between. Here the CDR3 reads CSVEGGRGGAFF. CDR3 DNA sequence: TGCAGCGTTGAAGGAGGTCGCGGTGGAGCTTTCTTT.

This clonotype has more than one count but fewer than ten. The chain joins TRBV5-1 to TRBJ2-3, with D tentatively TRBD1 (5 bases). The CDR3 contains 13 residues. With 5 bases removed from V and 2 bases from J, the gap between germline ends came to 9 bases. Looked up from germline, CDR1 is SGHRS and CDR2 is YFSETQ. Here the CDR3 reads CASRQDPTDTQYF. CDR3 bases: TGCGCCAGCAGACAGGACCCCACAGATACGCAGTATTTT.

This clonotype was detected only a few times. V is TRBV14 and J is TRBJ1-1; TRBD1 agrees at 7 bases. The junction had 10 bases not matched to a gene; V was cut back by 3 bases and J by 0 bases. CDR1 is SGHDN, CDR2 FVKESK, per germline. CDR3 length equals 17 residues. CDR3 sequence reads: CASSHRTGLGMNTEAFF. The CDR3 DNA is TGTGCCAGCAGCCATAGGACAGGTCTGGGCATGAACACTGAAGCTTTCTTT.